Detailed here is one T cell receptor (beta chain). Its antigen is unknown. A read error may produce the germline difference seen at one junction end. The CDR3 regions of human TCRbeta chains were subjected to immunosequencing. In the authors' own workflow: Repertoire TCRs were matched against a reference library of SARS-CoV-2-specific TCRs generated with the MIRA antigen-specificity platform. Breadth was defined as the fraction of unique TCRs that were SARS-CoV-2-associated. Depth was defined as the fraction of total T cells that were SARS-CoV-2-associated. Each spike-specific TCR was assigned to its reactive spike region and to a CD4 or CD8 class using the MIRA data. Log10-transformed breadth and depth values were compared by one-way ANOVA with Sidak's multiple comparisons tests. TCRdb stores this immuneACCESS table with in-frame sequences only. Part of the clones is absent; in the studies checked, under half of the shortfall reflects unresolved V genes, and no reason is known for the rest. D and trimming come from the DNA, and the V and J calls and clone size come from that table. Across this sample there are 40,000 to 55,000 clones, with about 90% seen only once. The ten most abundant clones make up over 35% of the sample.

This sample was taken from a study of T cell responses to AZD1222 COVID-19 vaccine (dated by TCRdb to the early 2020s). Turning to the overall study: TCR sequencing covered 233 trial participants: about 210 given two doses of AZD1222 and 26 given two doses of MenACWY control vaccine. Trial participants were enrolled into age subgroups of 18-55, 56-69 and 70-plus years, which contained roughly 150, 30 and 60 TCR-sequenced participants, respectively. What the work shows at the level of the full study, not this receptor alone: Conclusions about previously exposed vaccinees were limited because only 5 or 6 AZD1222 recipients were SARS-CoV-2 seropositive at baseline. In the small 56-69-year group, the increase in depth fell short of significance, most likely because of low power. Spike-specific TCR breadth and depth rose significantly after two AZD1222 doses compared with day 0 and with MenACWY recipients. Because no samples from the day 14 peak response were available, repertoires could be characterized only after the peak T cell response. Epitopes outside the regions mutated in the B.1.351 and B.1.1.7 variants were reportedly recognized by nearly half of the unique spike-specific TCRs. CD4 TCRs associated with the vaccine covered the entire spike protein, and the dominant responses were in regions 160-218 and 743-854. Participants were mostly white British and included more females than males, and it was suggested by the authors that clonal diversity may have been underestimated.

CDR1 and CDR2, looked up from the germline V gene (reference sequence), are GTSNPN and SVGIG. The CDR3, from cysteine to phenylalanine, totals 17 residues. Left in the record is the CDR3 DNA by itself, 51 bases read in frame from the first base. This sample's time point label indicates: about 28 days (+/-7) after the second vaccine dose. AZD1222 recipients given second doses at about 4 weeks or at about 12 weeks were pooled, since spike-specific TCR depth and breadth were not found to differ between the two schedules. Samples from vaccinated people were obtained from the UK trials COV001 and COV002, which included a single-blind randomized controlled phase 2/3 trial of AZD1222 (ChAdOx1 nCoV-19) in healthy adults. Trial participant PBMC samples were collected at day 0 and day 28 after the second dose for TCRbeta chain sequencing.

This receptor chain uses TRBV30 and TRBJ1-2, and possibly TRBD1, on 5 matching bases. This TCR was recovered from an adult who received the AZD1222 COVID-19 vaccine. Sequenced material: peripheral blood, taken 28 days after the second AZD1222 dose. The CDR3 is CAWSVGGPWASNHGYTF. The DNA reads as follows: TGTGCCTGGAGTGTGGGGGGACCCTGGGCCTCTAACCATGGCTACACCTTC.